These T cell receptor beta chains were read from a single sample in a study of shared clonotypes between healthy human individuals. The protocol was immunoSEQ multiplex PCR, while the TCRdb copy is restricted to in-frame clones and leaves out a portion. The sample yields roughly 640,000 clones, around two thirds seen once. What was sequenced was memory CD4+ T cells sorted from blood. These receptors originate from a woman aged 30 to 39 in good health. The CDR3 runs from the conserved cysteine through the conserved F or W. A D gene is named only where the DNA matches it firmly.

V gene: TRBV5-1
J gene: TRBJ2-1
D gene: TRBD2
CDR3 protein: CASSLRSSGSYEQFF

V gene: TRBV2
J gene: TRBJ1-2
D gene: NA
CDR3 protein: CASSDLTGNYGYTF

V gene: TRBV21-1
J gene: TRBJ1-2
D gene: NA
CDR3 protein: CASSLEAAVHGYTF

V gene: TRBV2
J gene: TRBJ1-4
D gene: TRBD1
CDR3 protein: CASSVGQGDEKLFF

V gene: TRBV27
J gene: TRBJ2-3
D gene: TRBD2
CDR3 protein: CASSFVPSGSGTDTQYF

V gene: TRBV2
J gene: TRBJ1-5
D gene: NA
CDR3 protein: CASNRDSNQPQHF

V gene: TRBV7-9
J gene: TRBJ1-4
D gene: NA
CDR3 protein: CASSPRDNEKLFF

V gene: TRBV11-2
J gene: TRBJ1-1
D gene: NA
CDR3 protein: CASSLVRDTEAFF

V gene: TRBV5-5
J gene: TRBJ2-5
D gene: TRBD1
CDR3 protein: CASSFSGQGAGETQYF

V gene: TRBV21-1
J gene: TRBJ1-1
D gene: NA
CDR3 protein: CASKVPEAFF

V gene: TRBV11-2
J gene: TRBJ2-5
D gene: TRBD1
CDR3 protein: CASSQRRGRETQYF

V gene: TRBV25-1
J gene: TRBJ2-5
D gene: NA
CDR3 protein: CATTWGVCEQYF

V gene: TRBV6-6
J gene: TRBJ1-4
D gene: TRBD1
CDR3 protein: CASSYWDSPEKLFF

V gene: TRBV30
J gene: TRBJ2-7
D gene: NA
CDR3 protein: CAWKRREQNEQYF

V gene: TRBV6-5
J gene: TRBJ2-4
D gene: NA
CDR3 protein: CASRSFGRQIQYF

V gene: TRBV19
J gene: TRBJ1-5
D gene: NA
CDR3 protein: CASSILTTFGQPQHF

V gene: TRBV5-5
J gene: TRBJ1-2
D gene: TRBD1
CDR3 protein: CASSWGTVLDNTF

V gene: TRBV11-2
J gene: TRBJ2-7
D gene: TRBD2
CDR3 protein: CASSSSPGLAVPYEQYF

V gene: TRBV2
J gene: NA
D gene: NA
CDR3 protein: CASSEGTANYEQYF

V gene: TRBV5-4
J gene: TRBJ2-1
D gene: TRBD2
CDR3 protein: CASSLLAGGPGEQFF

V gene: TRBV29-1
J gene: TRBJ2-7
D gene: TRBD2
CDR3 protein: CSVLASGNQQYF

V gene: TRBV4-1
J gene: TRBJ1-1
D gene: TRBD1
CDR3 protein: CASSRGDRDAAEAFF

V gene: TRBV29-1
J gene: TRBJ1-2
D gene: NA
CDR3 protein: CSVDPRGGLRYGYTF

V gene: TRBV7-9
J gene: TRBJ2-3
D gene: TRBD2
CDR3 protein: CASSFYLSGGIDTQYF

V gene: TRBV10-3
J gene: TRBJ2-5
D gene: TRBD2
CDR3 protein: CAISASGQETQYF

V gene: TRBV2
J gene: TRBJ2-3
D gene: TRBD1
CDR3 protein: CATLGGGTATSTDTQYF

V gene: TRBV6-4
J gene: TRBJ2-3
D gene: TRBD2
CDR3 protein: CASSDSGLAGADTQYF

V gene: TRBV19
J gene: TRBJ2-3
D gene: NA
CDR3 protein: CASSGTATDTQYF

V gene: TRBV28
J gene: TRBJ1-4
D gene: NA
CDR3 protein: CASSSGATNEKLFF

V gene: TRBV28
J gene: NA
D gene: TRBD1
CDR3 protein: CASIPSTGTETYEQYF

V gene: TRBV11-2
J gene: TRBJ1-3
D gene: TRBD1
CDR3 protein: CASRLTGAPIYF

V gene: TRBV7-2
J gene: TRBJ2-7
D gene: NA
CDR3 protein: CASSFRRNSYEQYF

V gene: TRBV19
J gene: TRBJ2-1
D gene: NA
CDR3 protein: CASSMEGAGQFF

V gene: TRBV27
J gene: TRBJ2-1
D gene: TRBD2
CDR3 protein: CASRLAGRDEQFF

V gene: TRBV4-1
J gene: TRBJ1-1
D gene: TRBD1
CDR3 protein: CASSHWGQGLNTEAFF

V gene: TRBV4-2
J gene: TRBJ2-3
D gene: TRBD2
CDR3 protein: CASSWAGTSGTDTQYF

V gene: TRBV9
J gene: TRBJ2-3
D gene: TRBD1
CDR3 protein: CASSRSGGGTDTQYF

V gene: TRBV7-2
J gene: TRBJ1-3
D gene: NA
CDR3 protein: CASSLRGTSGNTIYF